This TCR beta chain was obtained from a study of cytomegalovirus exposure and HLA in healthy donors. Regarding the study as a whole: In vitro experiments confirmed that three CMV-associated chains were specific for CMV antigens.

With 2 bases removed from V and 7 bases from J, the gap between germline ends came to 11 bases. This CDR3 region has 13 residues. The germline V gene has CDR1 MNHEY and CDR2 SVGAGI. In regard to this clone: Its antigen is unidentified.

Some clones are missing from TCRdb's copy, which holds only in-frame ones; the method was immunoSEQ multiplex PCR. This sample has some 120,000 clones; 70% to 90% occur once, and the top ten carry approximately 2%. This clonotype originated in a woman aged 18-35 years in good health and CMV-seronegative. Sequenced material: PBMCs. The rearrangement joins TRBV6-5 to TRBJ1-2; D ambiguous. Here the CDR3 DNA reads TGTGCCAGCAGTTACATAGAAACCGGTGGCTACACCTTC. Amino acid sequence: CASSYIETGGYTF.